This T cell receptor beta chain derives from a study of identical twins. The CDR3 covers 15 residues. V lost 5 bases, J lost 6 bases, and 20 bases lay in between. Per germline, CDR1 DFQATT and CDR2 SNEGSKA (reference sequence). TCRdb recomputed calls from the 5' RACE reads with MiXCR, one row per CDR3 protein. Of under 900,000 distinct CDR3 sequences in the sample, 9% to 15% were seen once. The data were also submitted as part of a second study, on yellow fever vaccine responses in identical twins.

This TCR was sampled from a woman under 30 in good health. The chain employs TRBV20-1 and TRBJ2-1; tentative D call: TRBD1 (7 bases). The sample taken for sequencing was PBMCs. CDR3 in amino acids: CSAPRAGQRLNEQFF. Here the CDR3 DNA reads TGCAGTGCTCCTCGGGCGGGACAGAGACTCAATGAGCAGTTCTTC.